A single sample is the source of the 27 T cell receptor beta chains below, sequenced in a study of blood T cell repertoires in COVID-19. Clones were sequenced by immunoSEQ multiplex PCR, and TCRdb holds only the in-frame ones, with some missing. The sample lists over 100,000 clones, over 70% occurring once. The sequencing sample was made of peripheral blood. Receptors were obtained from a human donor in a cohort sampled during active or convalescent COVID-19.

In this sample, this clone turned up a few times. The CDR3 reads CASRTTSSTSYEQYF. In DNA form, the CDR3 reads TGTGCCAGCAGAACGACTAGTTCCACCTCCTACGAGCAGTACTTC. This chain uses TRBV27 with TRBJ2-7, with D perhaps TRBD2 (6 bases). The length of the CDR3 is 15 residues. Trimming stripped 6 bases from V and 0 bases from J, with 15 bases between. CDR1 and CDR2 from the germline V gene are MNHEY and SMNVEV (reference sequence).

V usage is TRBV5-6 and J usage is TRBJ1-1; 9 bases match TRBD1. The V gene's germline CDR1 is SGHDT and CDR2 YYEEEE. The CDR3 extends over 13 amino acids. The V and J ends lost 4 bases and 4 bases, in that order; junction bases with no gene match: 2. The chain's CDR3 is CASSATGGTEAFF. The CDR3 nucleotides read TGTGCCAGCAGCGCGACAGGGGGCACTGAAGCTTTCTTT.

The rearrangement joins TRBV4-3 to TRBJ2-1; 13 nucleotides match TRBD2. This CDR3 comprises 17 residues. Germline V gene lookup returns CDR1 LGHNA and CDR2 YSLEER. The V and J ends lost 1 base and 7 bases, in that order; junction bases with no gene match: 7. CDR3 nucleotides: TGCGCCAGCAGCCAAGTGACTAGCGGGGGGCCGGGTAATGAGCAGTTCTTC. This sequence encodes CASSQVTSGGPGNEQFF.

The chain couples TRBV19 to TRBJ1-1, with a weak D call TRBD1 (5 bases). The ends were cut back, 3 bases at V and 4 bases at J, with 12 bases in the middle. CDR1 and CDR2 from the germline V gene are LNHDA and SQIVND (reference sequence). The CDR3 spans 14 residues. The CDR3 sequence is CASSIIRGATEAFF. In DNA, the CDR3 is TGTGCCAGTAGTATTATCCGTGGGGCCACTGAAGCTTTCTTT.

The CDR3 sequence: CASSERRGNQPQHF. DNA for the CDR3: TGTGCCAGCTCCGAACGAAGGGGAAATCAGCCCCAGCATTTT. The chain links TRBV6-5 to TRBJ1-5; tentatively, D is TRBD1 (5 bases). This CDR3 contains 14 residues. Trimming removed 8 bases at V and 4 bases at J, with 15 bases between. The germline V gene has CDR1 MNHEY and CDR2 SVGAGI.

This chain joins TRBV12-3 or TRBV12-4 and TRBJ1-2, with 10 nucleotides matching TRBD1. The CDR3 sequence is 13 residues long. V dropped 6 bases and J dropped 4; count of bases not matched to a gene: 2. The CDR3 DNA reads TGTGCCAGCAGGCGGACAGGGGGCTATGGCTACACCTTC. It specifies CASRRTGGYGYTF.

The chain recombines TRBV5-1 with TRBJ2-7; D is perhaps TRBD2 (6 bases). This CDR3 is built from 14 residues. The V gene's germline CDR1 is SGHRS and CDR2 YFSETQ. The V and J ends lost 7 bases and 2 bases respectively, with 16 bases between them. The CDR3 here is CASGPSWGAYEQYF. The CDR3 region has the DNA TGCGCCAGCGGTCCATCGTGGGGGGCCTACGAGCAGTACTTC.

The chain joins TRBV4-3 to TRBJ1-1; possible D gene TRBD1, 6 bases. Germline V gene sequence: CDR1 LGHNA, CDR2 YSLEER. V was shortened by 0 bases and J by 11 bases, with 19 bases between the two germline ends. The CDR3 spans 15 residues. This CDR3 is CASSQDRSRGAAAFF. CDR3 DNA: TGCGCCAGCAGCCAAGATAGGAGCAGGGGAGCGGCCGCTTTCTTT.

The chain is built from TRBV7-7 and TRBJ2-7; D might be TRBD1 (6 bases). The V and J ends lost 5 bases and 0 bases respectively, with 14 bases between them. The CDR3 runs to 15 residues. Germline V gene data show CDR1 as SSHAT and CDR2 as FNYEAQ (reference sequence). The CDR3 here is CASSAEGDNSYEQYF. The CDR3 region has the DNA TGTGCCAGCAGCGCAGAGGGGGACAACTCCTACGAGCAGTACTTC.

The V gene is TRBV27, the J gene TRBJ2-4; D is uncertain. This CDR3 is 15 amino acids long. The germline gives CDR1 MNHEY, CDR2 SMNVEV (reference sequence). V lost 0 bases and J lost 2, with 8 bases in between. The CDR3 sequence: CASSLSAGTKNIQYF. CDR3 nucleotides: TGTGCCAGCAGTTTATCGGCAGGCACCAAAAACATTCAGTACTTC.

The V call is TRBV6-6, the J call TRBJ2-7; a weak D match, TRBD2 (5 bases). The CDR3 runs 12 residues. Trimming took 6 bases from V and 7 from J, leaving 13 bases between them. CDR1 and CDR2 from the germline V gene are MNHNY and SVGAGI (reference sequence). CDR3 region: CASSNGMGEQYF. DNA of the CDR3: TGTGCCAGCAGCAACGGGATGGGAGAGCAGTACTTC.

The chain links TRBV6-2 or TRBV6-3 to TRBJ2-2; D ambiguous. Germline-derived CDR1 and CDR2 are MNHEY and SVGEGT. Trimming shortened V by 0 bases and J by 7 bases, and 15 bases separated the two germline ends. The CDR3 has 16 amino acids. Written as DNA, the CDR3 is TGTGCCAGCAGTTACTCGAGCAGCGTGGGTGGCGGGGAGCTGTTTTTT. Translation: CASSYSSSVGGGELFF.

The table lists this clone with a few counts. The V call is TRBV19, the J call TRBJ1-5; D not resolved. The germline V gene encodes CDR1 LNHDA and CDR2 SQIVND (reference sequence). V lost 8 bases and J 6 bases, leaving 5 bases between the germline ends. This CDR3 is built from 10 residues. In nucleotides, the CDR3 is TGTGCCAGTGGCGGTCAGCCCCAGCATTTT. Protein sequence: CASGGQPQHF.

V is TRBV27 and J is TRBJ2-2; TRBD1 might be the D (6 bases). CDR1 is MNHEY, CDR2 SMNVEV, per germline (reference sequence). CDR3 size: 15 residues. V was clipped by 10 bases and J by 4 bases, with 19 bases between them. The CDR3 DNA is TGTGCCACCAGCAGGAGGTCAGGGGTCACCGGGGAGCTGTTTTTT. Protein: CATSRRSGVTGELFF.

CDR3 nucleotides: TGTGCCAGCAGCTTCACCGCGGGGGAAAATACGCAGTATTTT. Translated, it gives CASSFTAGENTQYF. This sequence joins TRBV6-5 and TRBJ2-3, with 7 bases lining up with TRBD2. Germline assignment: CDR1 MNHEY and CDR2 SVGAGI. J lost 7 bases, V lost 6 bases, and 10 bases had no gene match. This CDR3 contains 14 residues.

This chain joins TRBV30 and TRBJ2-5; D unresolved. Trimming left V 0 bases short and J 1 base short, with 15 bases between. The CDR3 runs 16 residues. From germline, CDR1 is GTSNPN and CDR2 SVGIG (reference sequence). The CDR3 DNA sequence: TGTGCCTGGAGTGTTTTTGTTTCTGGCTTCCAAGAGACCCAGTACTTC. This sequence encodes CAWSVFVSGFQETQYF.

The CDR3: CASSPIPLDRAYGYTF. In DNA, the CDR3 is TGTGCCAGCAGCCCGATTCCCTTGGACAGGGCTTATGGCTACACCTTC. The chain carries TRBV13 and TRBJ1-2; 8 bases agree with TRBD1. V shed 5 bases and J 5 bases; nucleotides not matched to a gene: 13. Germline V gene sequence: CDR1 PRHDT, CDR2 FYEKMQ (reference sequence). CDR3 length: 16 amino acids.

The chain has TRBV3-1 (or the pseudogene TRBV3-2) and TRBJ2-3; 10 bases match TRBD2. The CDR3 runs to 16 residues. The V and J ends lost 2 bases and 4 bases, in that order; junction bases with no gene match: 6. Germline V CDR1 and CDR2: LGHDT, YNNKEL (reference sequence). Here the CDR3 reads CASSQRSGGLSDTQYF. CDR3 DNA sequence: TGTGCCAGCAGCCAACGTAGCGGGGGGTTGTCAGATACGCAGTATTTT.

This clone came up once. The chain combines TRBV7-2 with TRBJ2-5, with TRBD2 matching 7 bases. CDR1 and CDR2 (germline): SGHTA, FQGNSA. V lost 1 base and J lost 7; bases outside the gene matches: 15. The CDR3 is made up of 17 amino acids. The CDR3 bases are TGTGCCAGCAGCTTAGGGTCGGCGGGAGTGATGTCGCGGACCCAGTACTTC. Amino acid sequence: CASSLGSAGVMSRTQYF.

This chain uses TRBV14 with TRBJ2-7, with 7 positions matching TRBD1. The V and J ends lost 3 bases and 6 bases, in that order; junction bases with no gene match: 11. CDR3 length: 15 residues. Germline V CDR1 and CDR2: SGHDN, FVKESK. In DNA form, the CDR3 reads TGTGCCAGCAGCCAGCTGGAGAGGGGGCTTGGCGAGCAGTACTTC. Translated, it gives CASSQLERGLGEQYF. Filled out from reference TRBV14 and TRBJ2-7, the complete variable domain reads EAGVTQFPSHSVIEKGQTVTLRCDPISGHDNLYWYRRVMGKEIKFLLHFVKESKQDESGMPNNRFLAERTGGTYSTLKVQPAELEDSGVYFCASSQLERGLGEQYFGPGTRLTVT.

This chain links TRBV7-9 with TRBJ2-6; D perhaps matches TRBD2 (6 bases). Germline CDR1 reads SEHNR; CDR2 reads FQNEAQ (reference sequence). This CDR3 is 16 amino acids long. Deletions cut 3 bases from V and 0 bases from J, with 9 bases between. CDR3 coding DNA: TGTGCCAGCAGCTTCGGGACTCGCTCTGGGGCCAACGTCCTGACTTTC. Residues: CASSFGTRSGANVLTF.

The chain recombines TRBV6-2 or TRBV6-3 with TRBJ1-1; D is possibly TRBD1 (5 bases). Germline V gives CDR1 MNHEY, CDR2 SVGEGT. This CDR3 has 17 residues. Trimming removed 0 bases at V and 0 bases at J, with 14 bases between. The CDR3 nucleotides are TGTGCCAGCAGTTACTCCACTGGGAAGGGGCTGAACACTGAAGCTTTCTTT. Protein: CASSYSTGKGLNTEAFF.

As DNA, the CDR3 is TGTGCCAGCAGTGGGACAGTGGGTCCCGTCACTGAAGCTTTCTTT. This gives the protein CASSGTVGPVTEAFF. The V gene is TRBV25-1, the J gene TRBJ1-1; D might be TRBD1 (6 bases). This CDR3 is built from 15 residues. Germline loops: CDR1 MGHDK, CDR2 SYGVNS. Deletions cut 4 bases from V and 4 bases from J, with 16 bases between.

The rearrangement uses TRBV18 and TRBJ1-1, with D possibly being TRBD1 (5 bases). The V and J ends lost 3 bases and 0 bases respectively, with 17 bases between them. CDR3 length equals 17 residues. Germline V CDR1 and CDR2: KGHSH, LQKENI. The CDR3 is CASSPTVGGYVNTEAFF. CDR3 DNA sequence: TGTGCCAGCTCACCGACCGTGGGGGGGTACGTGAACACTGAAGCTTTCTTT.

V and J are TRBV7-2 and TRBJ1-1; possible D gene TRBD1, 6 bases. This CDR3 region has 16 residues. V was clipped by 0 bases and J by 10 bases, with 21 bases between them. Germline CDR1 reads SGHTA; CDR2 reads FQGNSA. CDR3 amino acids: CASSLAGRQVNYGAFF. CDR3 nucleotide sequence: TGTGCCAGCAGCTTAGCGGGGAGACAGGTTAATTACGGAGCTTTCTTT.

The V and J genes are TRBV19 and TRBJ2-7; perhaps TRBD1 as D (6 bases). Germline assignment: CDR1 LNHDA and CDR2 SQIVND (reference sequence). The CDR3 covers 18 residues. V gave up 5 bases and J gave up 5 bases, with 28 bases separating them. This chain's CDR3 is CASSFKGTSSDGKNEQYF. For the CDR3, the DNA is TGTGCCAGTAGTTTCAAAGGGACATCCTCCGACGGGAAAAACGAGCAGTACTTC. Full variable domain (rest looked up from reference TRBV19 and TRBJ2-7): DGGITQSPKYLFRKEGQNVTLSCEQNLNHDAMYWYRQDPGQGLRLIYYSQIVNDFQKGDIAEGYSVSREKKESFPLTVTSAQKNPTAFYLCASSFKGTSSDGKNEQYFGPGTRLTVT.

This sequence joins TRBV7-2 and TRBJ2-3, with 16 bases fitting TRBD2. The CDR3 contains 17 residues. The germline V gene encodes CDR1 SGHTA and CDR2 FQGNSA. V lost 5 bases, J lost 4 bases, and 6 bases stayed unmatched. The CDR3 protein is CASSRGTSGGASDTQYF. In DNA form, the CDR3 reads TGTGCCAGCAGCAGAGGGACTAGCGGGGGGGCTTCAGATACGCAGTATTTT.